A single sample gave rise to the 13 T cell receptor beta chains below, sequenced in a study of multiple sclerosis patients with progressive multifocal leukoencephalopathy. Time point reported: more than five months of natalizumab therapy. Method: immunoSEQ multiplex PCR; TCRdb's copy keeps in-frame clones and lacks some. The data hold around 30,000 clones, with approximately 89% observed a single time. The sequences come from PBMCs, collected from a patient treated with natalizumab. The receptors here all came from a human donor with multiple sclerosis.

The gene calls are TRBV19 and TRBJ2-1; either TRBD1 or TRBD2 may fit D (5 bases each). This CDR3 region has 14 residues. Deletions cut 3 bases from V and 6 bases from J, with 12 bases between. Germline assignment: CDR1 LNHDA and CDR2 SQIVND (reference sequence). CDR3 nucleotide sequence: TGTGCCAGTAGTATTCGGACGGGGACCAATGAGCAGTTCTTC. This codes for CASSIRTGTNEQFF.

This clone came up once. The chain has TRBV30 and TRBJ2-7; D gene ambiguous. Germline V gene data show CDR1 as GTSNPN and CDR2 as SVGIG (reference sequence). The germline V and J ends were trimmed by 2 bases and 7 bases, with 18 bases remaining between them. This CDR3 spans 14 amino acids. CDR3 bases: TGTGCCTGGAGTAACGACAACGGCGACCGGGAGCAGTACTTC. Translation: CAWSNDNGDREQYF.

This rearrangement joins TRBV7-6 to TRBJ2-5; D is perhaps TRBD2 (6 bases). The CDR3 is made up of 14 amino acids. The V end lost 1 base, the J end lost 4 bases, and 10 bases lay between the germline ends. Looked up from germline, CDR1 is SGHVS and CDR2 is FNYEAQ. This CDR3 reads CASSLGAGLETQYF. In nucleotides, the CDR3 is TGTGCCAGCAGCTTAGGGGCGGGGCTAGAGACCCAGTACTTC.

The V call is TRBV6-1, the J call TRBJ2-1; D might be TRBD1 (6 bases). The germline V and J ends were trimmed by 1 base and 10 bases, with 11 bases remaining between them. CDR1 is MNHNS, CDR2 SASEGT, per germline. The CDR3 is 13 amino acids. This CDR3 reads CASSEEDSWEQFF. The CDR3 DNA is TGTGCCAGCAGTGAAGAGGACAGCTGGGAGCAGTTCTTC.

V and J are TRBV9 and TRBJ2-1, with 7 bases fitting TRBD1. V shed 4 bases, J shed 4 bases, and the junction held 8 bases outside the gene matches. CDR1 is SGDLS and CDR2 is YYNGEE in the germline V gene. The CDR3 spans 15 residues. CDR3 nucleotides: TGTGCCAGCAGCCCCACCGGACAGGTATACAATGAGCAGTTCTTC. Protein: CASSPTGQVYNEQFF. The complete variable domain, with remaining parts taken from reference TRBV9 and TRBJ2-1, reads DSGVTQTPKHLITATGQRVTLRCSPRSGDLSVYWYQQSLDQGLQFLIQYYNGEERAKGNILERFSAQQFPDLHSELNLSSLELGDSALYFCASSPTGQVYNEQFFGPGTRLTVL.

The rearrangement joins TRBV29-1 to TRBJ2-3, with 11 bases identical to TRBD2. Germline lookup yields CDR1 SQVTM and CDR2 ANQGSEA. The trim removed 2 bases at V and 3 bases at J, leaving 7 bases unmatched. This CDR3 region has 16 residues. CDR3 DNA sequence: TGCAGCGTTGAATTTCTGGCTAGCGGGAGGACAGATACGCAGTATTTT. Its translation is CSVEFLASGRTDTQYF.

This chain joins TRBV7-3 and TRBJ2-3, with TRBD2 matching 9 bases. The V gene's germline CDR1 is SGHTA and CDR2 FQGTGA. V shed 2 bases, J shed 2 bases, and the junction held 14 bases outside the gene matches. The CDR3 has 19 residues. The CDR3 loop reads CASSLRHTIAGVTTDTQYF. The CDR3 DNA follows: TGTGCCAGCAGCTTACGGCATACCATAGCGGGAGTTACCACAGATACGCAGTATTTT.

Comment on this clone: The sample holds other DNA sequences that translate to the same CDR3. DNA for the CDR3: TGCGCCAGCAGTAACGGCGGGACTAGCCCGGGTACAGATACGCAGTATTTT. Translation: CASSNGGTSPGTDTQYF. The V and J genes are TRBV5-1 and TRBJ2-3; 9 bases match TRBD2. Per the germline V gene, CDR1 is SGHRS and CDR2 is YFSETQ. The CDR3 spans 17 residues. The V segment lost 5 bases and the J segment 3 bases; nucleotides outside the gene matches: 13.

The J gene is TRBJ1-3, the V gene TRBV19; perhaps TRBD1 as D (5 bases). The CDR3 covers 15 residues. V gave up 7 bases and J gave up 0 bases, with 13 bases separating them. CDR1 is LNHDA, CDR2 SQIVND, per germline (reference sequence). The DNA for the CDR3 is TGTGCCAGTAACCTCAAGACAGTCTCTGGAAACACCATATATTTT. This translates into CASNLKTVSGNTIYF.

The chain employs TRBV9 and TRBJ2-3; D is ambiguous. The CDR3 totals 13 residues. From germline, CDR1 is SGDLS and CDR2 YYNGEE. The ends were cut back, 5 bases at V and 2 bases at J, with 9 bases in the middle. The CDR3 region has the DNA TGTGCCAGCAGTCAGAGCCCCACAGATACGCAGTATTTT. Residues: CASSQSPTDTQYF.

The chain uses TRBV7-2 and TRBJ2-4; 13 nucleotides align to TRBD2. Looked up from germline, CDR1 is SGHTA and CDR2 is FQGNSA. The CDR3 runs to 17 residues. V lost 4 bases to trimming and J lost 3 bases; unmatched junction nucleotides: 6. In DNA form, the CDR3 reads TGTGCCAGCAGCTCTCAGGGACTAGCGGGGATCAAAAACATTCAGTACTTC. Residues: CASSSQGLAGIKNIQYF.

This clone was seen only once. The chain links TRBV5-1 to TRBJ2-3; 15 positions agree with TRBD2. The CDR3 has 15 amino acids. Germline V lookup: CDR1 SGHRS, CDR2 YFSETQ. After removal of 7 bases from V and 3 bases from J, the junction contained 3 bases not matched to a gene. The CDR3 is CASSGLAGGTDTQYF. CDR3 nucleotide sequence: TGCGCCAGCTCGGGACTAGCGGGAGGAACAGATACGCAGTATTTT.

The rearrangement joins TRBV7-6 to TRBJ2-1; 7 nucleotides align to TRBD2. Germline lookup yields CDR1 SGHVS and CDR2 FNYEAQ. Unmatched junction bases numbered 11, after V lost 6 bases and J lost 3 bases. This CDR3 has 16 residues. The CDR3 region is CASRNAREDLYNEQFF. CDR3 nucleotides: TGTGCCAGCAGAAATGCACGGGAGGATCTCTACAATGAGCAGTTCTTC.